The 6 T cell receptor beta chains given below trace back to one sample, sequenced in a study of blood T cells in healthy people across ages. Using a J-beta primer mix together with a sample-barcoded 5' primer, a second PCR was run for about 6 to 12 cycles. MiXCR, run by TCRdb on the 5' RACE reads, gives a single entry per CDR3 protein. Found here are approximately 960,000 distinct CDR3 sequences, 25% to 30% of them singletons; the top ten hold 10%. The sample was also linked to a second study, of T cells of mothers and their children.

The specimen was blood. Receptors originate from a woman aged 40 to 55 in good health.

The V and J genes are TRBV12-3 or TRBV12-4 and TRBJ2-1; weak D call: TRBD1 (7 bases). The V end lost 6 bases, the J end lost 9 bases, and 21 bases lay between the germline ends. The CDR3 contains 15 residues. In DNA, the CDR3 is TGTGCCAGCAGCGATTATGGGACAGTGCGGGGTGAGCAGTTCTTC. Encoded protein: CASSDYGTVRGEQFF.

This rearrangement joins TRBV5-1 to TRBJ2-3; unclear D gene. Germline assignment: CDR1 SGHRS and CDR2 YFSETQ. The CDR3 length is 15 residues. The V and J ends lost 1 base and 4 bases respectively, with 13 bases between them. The CDR3 protein is CASSLSVREADTQYF. The CDR3 coding sequence is TGCGCCAGCAGCTTGAGTGTACGCGAGGCAGATACGCAGTATTTT.

This clonotype came up many times. CDR3 sequence reads: CASSTSGVTYEQYF. The CDR3 DNA reads as TGTGCCAGCAGTACATCCGGGGTTACCTACGAGCAGTACTTC. This rearrangement joins TRBV12-3 or TRBV12-4 to TRBJ2-7; weak D call: TRBD2 (5 bases). V lost 5 bases, J lost 2 bases, and 13 bases lay in between. The CDR3 has 14 residues.

This clonotype was found a few times. The CDR3 sequence: CASSELPGLAEFYEQYF. CDR3 nucleotide sequence: TGTGCCAGCAGCGAACTTCCGGGACTAGCGGAATTCTACGAGCAGTACTTC. The rearrangement links TRBV3-1 to TRBJ2-7, with 11 bases matching TRBD2. J lost 3 bases, V lost 5 bases, and 12 bases had no gene match. Germline V gene lookup returns CDR1 LGHDT and CDR2 YNNKEL (reference sequence). This CDR3 is built from 17 residues.

The chain uses TRBV7-2 and TRBJ2-5, with a tentative D call TRBD1 (6 bases). The CDR3 has 17 residues. Trimming left V 1 base short and J 5 bases short, with 20 bases between. The germline V gene encodes CDR1 SGHTA and CDR2 FQGNSA. The DNA for the CDR3 is TGTGCCAGCAGCTTAGGTAGTAGGCAGGGGTTGTATGAGACCCAGTACTTC. Residues: CASSLGSRQGLYETQYF.

This clonotype has a handful of counts. J is TRBJ2-5 and V is TRBV19, with D perhaps TRBD2 (5 bases). There are 14 residues in the CDR3. CDR1 is LNHDA, CDR2 SQIVND, per germline (reference sequence). The V end lost 3 bases, the J end lost 5 bases, and 13 bases lay between the germline ends. The CDR3 sequence: CASSIGQSGETQYF. The CDR3 DNA is TGTGCCAGTAGTATCGGCCAGTCGGGGGAGACCCAGTACTTC.